A single sample is the source of the 13 T cell receptor beta chains below, sequenced in a study of high-grade serous ovarian cancer treatment subgroups (dated by TCRdb to 2020 to 2022). Library method: the immunoSEQ multiplex PCR assay. Imported from immuneACCESS, the table was reduced by TCRdb to in-frame sequences with V and J called. These copies leave out some clones; in studies compared against another copy, an unresolved V gene accounts for under half, and the cause of the remainder is not known. The sample yields fewer than 2,000 clones; 75% to 85% were counted once. The ten largest account for around 5.5% of the sample. Tumor samples were collected prior to definitive surgery or chemotherapy. Sequences were obtained from tumor tissue. The receptors come from a human donor with high-grade serous ovarian cancer.

The chain links TRBV7-3 to TRBJ2-3, with 12 bases fitting TRBD2. Germline-derived CDR1 and CDR2 are SGHTA and FQGTGA. V lost 2 bases and J lost 5; bases outside the gene matches: 5. The CDR3 contains 16 residues. CDR3 coding DNA: TGTGCCAGCAGCTTAGGGGCTAGCGGGGGGGGAGATACGCAGTATTTT. Amino acids: CASSLGASGGGDTQYF.

This clone was recorded a few times. V gene TRBV5-1 combines with J gene TRBJ2-3, with a possible D match to TRBD2 (5 bases). In germline, CDR1 is SGHRS, CDR2 YFSETQ. Trimming cost V 3 bases and J 0 bases, with 8 bases left between them. This CDR3 comprises 14 residues. The CDR3 reads CASSSGVSTDTQYF. In nucleotides, the CDR3 is TGCGCCAGCAGCTCCGGGGTTAGCACAGATACGCAGTATTTT.

This chain uses TRBV15 with TRBJ1-2; D unclear. The CDR3 contains 15 residues. The V gene's germline CDR1 is LNHNV and CDR2 YYDKDF (reference sequence). V dropped 0 bases and J dropped 4 bases, with 12 bases sitting between them. The CDR3 DNA reads TGTGCCACCAGCAGAGATTCCCTACAGACCTATGGCTACACCTTC. It codes for CATSRDSLQTYGYTF.

The chain links TRBV30 to TRBJ2-7; tentatively, D is TRBD2 (6 bases). Looked up from germline, CDR1 is GTSNPN and CDR2 is SVGIG (reference sequence). V was clipped by 1 base and J by 12 bases, with 10 bases between them. CDR3 size: 10 residues. The CDR3 DNA follows: TGTGCCTGGAGTGAGGAGGGTCTGTACTTC. As protein: CAWSEEGLYF.

The rearrangement links TRBV11-1 to TRBJ1-4, with D unresolved. V lost 5 bases, J lost 6 bases, and 16 bases lay in between. This CDR3 spans 15 amino acids. Germline V gene data show CDR1 as SGHAT and CDR2 as FQDESV (reference sequence). The CDR3 DNA reads TGTGCCAGCAGCAACACCGGGCTAGCGGATGAAAAACTGTTTTTT. Its protein product is CASSNTGLADEKLFF.

The table lists this clone with a few counts. The chain is built from TRBV5-8 and TRBJ2-7, with 10 nucleotides matching TRBD1. This CDR3 has 14 residues. The J segment lost 3 bases and the V segment lost 4 bases, leaving 4 bases of the junction unmatched. From germline, CDR1 is SGHTS and CDR2 YDEGEE. The CDR3 sequence is CASSTGTGDYEQYF. The CDR3 DNA sequence: TGTGCCAGCAGCACCGGGACAGGGGACTACGAGCAGTACTTC.

The J gene is TRBJ1-2, the V gene TRBV19, with TRBD1 matching over 7 bases. The germline V gene has CDR1 LNHDA and CDR2 SQIVND (reference sequence). The CDR3 sequence is 15 residues long. V lost 7 bases and J lost 2; bases outside the gene matches: 10. CDR3 loop: CASTLQTGVNYGYTF. CDR3 DNA: TGTGCCAGTACCCTCCAAACAGGGGTCAACTATGGCTACACCTTC.

The J gene is TRBJ2-4, the V gene TRBV30; perhaps TRBD2 as D (6 bases). Germline CDR1 is GTSNPN and CDR2 is SVGIG (reference sequence). V gave up 8 bases and J gave up 6 bases, with 14 bases separating them. This CDR3 has 12 amino acids. The CDR3 DNA reads as TGTGCCCTCGGGGGAAATGGAAACATTCAGTACTTC. This translates into CALGGNGNIQYF.

The rearrangement uses TRBV4-3 and TRBJ2-1; D is unclear. This CDR3 spans 17 amino acids. Germline V gene sequence: CDR1 LGHNA, CDR2 YSLEER. V gave up 1 base and J gave up 0 bases, with 13 bases separating them. The chain's CDR3 is CASSQVTHPSSYNEQFF. DNA for the CDR3: TGCGCCAGCAGCCAAGTGACACACCCGAGCTCCTACAATGAGCAGTTCTTC.

The chain has TRBV18 and TRBJ2-7; 9 positions agree with TRBD1. Germline CDR1 KGHSH, CDR2 LQKENI. Trimming took 8 bases from V and 3 from J; bases not matched to a gene: 5. This CDR3 has 13 amino acids. CDR3 protein: CASATGGGYEQYF. CDR3 nucleotides: TGTGCCAGCGCAACAGGGGGCGGCTACGAGCAGTACTTC.

The chain has TRBV9 and TRBJ2-5; 10 nucleotides match TRBD1. This CDR3 has 14 residues. Trimming removed 4 bases from V and 7 bases from J; junction bases left unmatched: 7. Germline-derived CDR1 and CDR2 are SGDLS and YYNGEE. The CDR3 nucleotides are TGTGCCAGCAGCCGACAGGGGGCAGGGGGGACCCAGTACTTC. Encoded protein: CASSRQGAGGTQYF.

This clone rates as large. The rearrangement links TRBV7-9 to TRBJ1-5; maybe TRBD1 (6 bases). CDR3 size: 13 residues. Germline V gene sequence: CDR1 SEHNR, CDR2 FQNEAQ (reference sequence). The CDR3 loop reads CVTTGGGNQPQHF. CDR3 bases: TGTGTCACTACGGGGGGCGGCAATCAGCCCCAGCATTTT.

This clone was detected a few times. The chain couples TRBV30 to TRBJ2-2; D gene ambiguous. The CDR3 consists of 12 residues. Trimming took 0 bases from V and 9 from J, leaving 8 bases between them. Germline V gives CDR1 GTSNPN, CDR2 SVGIG (reference sequence). CDR3 sequence (DNA): TGTGCCTGGAGTGTTAAGGTCAGGGAGCTGTTTTTT. Translation gives CAWSVKVRELFF.